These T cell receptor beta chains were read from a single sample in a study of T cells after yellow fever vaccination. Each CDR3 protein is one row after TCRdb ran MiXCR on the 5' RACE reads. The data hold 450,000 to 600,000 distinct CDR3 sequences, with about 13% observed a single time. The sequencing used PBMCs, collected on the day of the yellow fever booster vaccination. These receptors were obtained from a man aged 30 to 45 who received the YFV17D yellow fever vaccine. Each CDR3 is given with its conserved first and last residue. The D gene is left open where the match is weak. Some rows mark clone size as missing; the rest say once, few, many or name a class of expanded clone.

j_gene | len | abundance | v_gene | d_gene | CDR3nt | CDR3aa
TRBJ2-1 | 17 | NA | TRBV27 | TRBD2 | TGTGCCAGCAGTTCTCTAGCGGGAGGGCCATCCTACAATGAGCAGTTCTTC | CASSSLAGGPSYNEQFF
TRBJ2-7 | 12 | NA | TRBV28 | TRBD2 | TGTGCCAGTAAGACTAGCGGCTACGAGCAGTACTTC | CASKTSGYEQYF
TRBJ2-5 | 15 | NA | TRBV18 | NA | TGTGCCAGCTCACCACCGGCCGGGGGTTGGGAGACCCAGTACTTC | CASSPPAGGWETQYF
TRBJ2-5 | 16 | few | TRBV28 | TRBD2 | TGTGCCAGCAGAAGTAGCGGGATGGGGATTCAAGAGACCCAGTACTTC | CASRSSGMGIQETQYF
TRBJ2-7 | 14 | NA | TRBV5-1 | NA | TGCGCCAGCAGCTTGGGTAACAGGGAAAACGAGCAGTACTTC | CASSLGNRENEQYF
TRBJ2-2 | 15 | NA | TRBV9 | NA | TGTGCCAGCAGCGTAGCTTGGGGGGACACCGGGGAGCTGTTTTTT | CASSVAWGDTGELFF
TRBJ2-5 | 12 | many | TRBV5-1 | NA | TGCGCCAGCAGCTTGAGCCGGGAGACCCAGTACTTC | CASSLSRETQYF
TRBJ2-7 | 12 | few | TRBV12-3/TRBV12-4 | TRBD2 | TGTGCCAGCAGTTTAGACCTAGCGGTGCAGTACTTC | CASSLDLAVQYF
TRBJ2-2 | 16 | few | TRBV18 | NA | TGTGCCAGCTCGAACGGACCGGGGGGCAACACCGGGGAGCTGTTTTTT | CASSNGPGGNTGELFF
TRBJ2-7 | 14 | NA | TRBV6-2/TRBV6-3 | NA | TGTGCCAGCAGTTCCAGCGTTTCAGTGGGGGAGCAGTACTTC | CASSSSVSVGEQYF
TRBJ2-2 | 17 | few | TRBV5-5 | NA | TGTGCCAGCAGCTTGGTGGGGGTAGCGGCCCTTACCGGGGAGCTGTTTTTT | CASSLVGVAALTGELFF
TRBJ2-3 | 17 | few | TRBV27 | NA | TGTGCCAGCAGTCCTCCCAACAAGGGGTATTTGAGAGATACGCAGTATTTT | CASSPPNKGYLRDTQYF
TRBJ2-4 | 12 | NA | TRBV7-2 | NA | TGTGCCAGCAGCTTTGGTACGTTCGTCCCGTACTTC | CASSFGTFVPYF
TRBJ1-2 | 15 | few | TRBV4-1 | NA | TGCGCCAGCAGCCAAGATTTCAGCCTTAGGTATGGCTACACCTTC | CASSQDFSLRYGYTF
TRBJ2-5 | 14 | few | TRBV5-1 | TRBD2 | TGCGCCAGCAGCTCGGGACTAGCGAAAGAGACCCAGTACTTC | CASSSGLAKETQYF
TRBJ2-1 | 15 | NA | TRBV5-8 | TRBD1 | TGTGCCAGCAGCCTCCGGGACAGGTATCTCGGTGAGCAGTTCTTC | CASSLRDRYLGEQFF
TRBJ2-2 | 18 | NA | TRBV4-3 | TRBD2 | TGCGCCAGCAGCCGGAAGACTAGCGGGAGGGCCTTGGACGGGGAGCTGTTTTTT | CASSRKTSGRALDGELFF
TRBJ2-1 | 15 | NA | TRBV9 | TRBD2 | TGTGCCAGCAGCGAAAACTCACTAGCGGGCAATGAGCAGTTCTTC | CASSENSLAGNEQFF
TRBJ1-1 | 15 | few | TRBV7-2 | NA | TGTGCCAGCAGCTTACTTCTAAAGGGGAACACTGAAGCTTTCTTT | CASSLLLKGNTEAFF
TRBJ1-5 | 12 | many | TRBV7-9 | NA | TGTGCCAGCAGCTTTGGAGATCAGCCCCAGCATTTT | CASSFGDQPQHF
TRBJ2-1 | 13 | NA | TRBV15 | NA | TGTGCCACCAGCAGAGATCTCGTAGCTGAGCAGTTCTTC | CATSRDLVAEQFF
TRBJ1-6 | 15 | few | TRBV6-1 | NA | TGTGCCACCACCAAGTCTTTACAGGGAGGTTCACCCCTCCACTTT | CATTKSLQGGSPLHF
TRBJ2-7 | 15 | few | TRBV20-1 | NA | TGCAGTGCTAGGTCCCTAGCGGGACAGGGAGGCGAGCAGTACTTC | CSARSLAGQGGEQYF
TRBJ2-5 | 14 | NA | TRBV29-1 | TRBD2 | TGCAGCGTTCAAGGGAGGGCTAGCTCAGAGACCCAGTACTTC | CSVQGRASSETQYF
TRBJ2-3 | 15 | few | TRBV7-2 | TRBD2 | TGTGCCAGCAGCTTACTAGCGGGAGCCCCTGGTACGCAGTATTTT | CASSLLAGAPGTQYF
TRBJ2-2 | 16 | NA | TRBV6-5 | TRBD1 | TGTGCCAGCAGTTCCCCGGGACAGGGGCCCACCGGGGAGCTGTTTTTT | CASSSPGQGPTGELFF